These 7 T cell receptor beta chains share one sample of origin, sequenced in a study of blood T cell repertoires in COVID-19. Data came from immunoSEQ multiplex PCR; TCRdb stores just in-frame clones and leaves some out. The sample lists about 150,000 clones, roughly 84% occurring once. Sequencing was done on a sample of peripheral blood. The receptors derive from a man aged 70-80 years with acute or convalescent COVID-19.

V and J are TRBV7-3 and TRBJ2-1, with 12 nucleotides matching TRBD2. V shed 8 bases and J 5 bases; nucleotides not matched to a gene: 13. The CDR3 spans 17 residues. Germline V lookup: CDR1 SGHTA, CDR2 FQGTGA. CDR3 amino acids: CASSGLAGGGSDNEQFF. The DNA of the CDR3 is TGTGCCAGCTCGGGGCTAGCGGGAGGGGGTAGCGACAATGAGCAGTTCTTC. The entire variable domain, with the rest obtained from reference TRBV7-3 and TRBJ2-1, is as follows: GAGVSQTPSNKVTEKGKYVELRCDPISGHTALYWYRQSLGQGPEFLIYFQGTGAADDSGLPNDRFFAVRPEGSVSTLKIQRTERGDSAVYLCASSGLAGGGSDNEQFFGPGTRLTVL.

This chain links TRBV6-6 with TRBJ2-4; perhaps TRBD2 as D (6 bases). Germline CDR1 and CDR2: MNHNY and SVGAGI (reference sequence). The V end lost 0 bases, the J end lost 6 bases, and 12 bases lay between the germline ends. This CDR3 is built from 15 residues. DNA of the CDR3: TGTGCCAGCAGTTACTCACCCGGGGGAGGAAACATTCAGTACTTC. This codes for CASSYSPGGGNIQYF.

The chain carries TRBV3-1 (or the pseudogene TRBV3-2) and TRBJ2-7, with a possible D match to TRBD2 (6 bases). Trimming pared 4 bases from V and 1 base from J, leaving 11 bases between. Germline V gene sequence: CDR1 LGHDT, CDR2 YNNKEL (reference sequence). This CDR3 comprises 14 residues. For the CDR3, the DNA is TGTGCCAGCAGCCGCGGGGACGGATCCTACGAGCAGTACTTC. This sequence encodes CASSRGDGSYEQYF.

The CDR3 sequence is CSARPDGDQYF. For the CDR3, the DNA is TGCAGTGCTAGACCCGACGGGGACCAGTACTTC. This sequence joins TRBV20-1 and TRBJ2-5, with D perhaps TRBD2 (5 bases). In germline, CDR1 is DFQATT, CDR2 SNEGSKA (reference sequence). V lost 2 bases, J lost 10 bases, and 11 bases lay in between. The CDR3 covers 11 residues.

The chain links TRBV6-5 to TRBJ2-7, with D possibly TRBD2 on 6 matching bases. Germline lookup yields CDR1 MNHEY and CDR2 SVGAGI. This CDR3 has 14 residues. Trimming left V 2 bases short and J 1 base short, with 9 bases between. CDR3 sequence (DNA): TGTGCCAGCAGTTACCCCCGGGGGTCCTACGAGCAGTACTTC. Protein product: CASSYPRGSYEQYF.

The chain uses TRBV9 and TRBJ2-1; TRBD2 aligns across 9 bases. V was clipped by 0 bases and J by 6 bases; unmatched bases: 4. Germline V CDR1 and CDR2: SGDLS, YYNGEE. This CDR3 has 15 amino acids. The CDR3 here is CASSVVGGGANEQFF. The CDR3 bases are TGTGCCAGCAGCGTAGTGGGCGGGGGGGCCAATGAGCAGTTCTTC.

This clone was picked up one time. The chain has TRBV19 and TRBJ2-4, with D possibly matching TRBD2 (6 bases). Trimming stripped 3 bases from V and 2 bases from J, with 11 bases between. This CDR3 contains 15 residues. Germline CDR1 and CDR2: LNHDA and SQIVND (reference sequence). CDR3 amino acids: CASSIGGFTKNIQYF. CDR3 coding DNA: TGTGCCAGTAGTATCGGAGGGTTTACCAAAAACATTCAGTACTTC.